This T cell receptor beta chain was observed in a study of blood T cell repertoires in COVID-19. Germline V CDR1 and CDR2: LNHNV, YYDKDF (reference sequence). This CDR3 has 16 residues. V lost 5 bases to trimming and J lost 5 bases, with 21 bases between them. This clone was recorded a few times. Sequenced by immunoSEQ multiplex PCR; TCRdb stores in-frame clones only, minus some. The data contain 170,000 or so clones, roughly 83% of them seen just once; the ten biggest clones take up under 3%. The sequence came from a woman in her fifties or sixties with acute or convalescent COVID-19. Sequencing used peripheral blood. The V and J genes are TRBV15 and TRBJ1-1; D might be TRBD1 (5 bases). The CDR3 spells CATSPLPHAGRTEAFF. CDR3 coding DNA: TGTGCCACCAGCCCTCTTCCCCATGCAGGGAGGACTGAAGCTTTCTTT.